This T cell receptor beta chain appears in the sequencing data of a study of blood T cells in healthy people across ages. In its sample, this clonotype was seen many times. Those donating, healthy Caucasian individuals from Russia, were aged roughly 6 to 95. Every donor contributed about 10 milliliters of peripheral blood by blood draw. Then a second PCR, running roughly 7 to 12 cycles, was carried out with a sample-barcoded 5' primer and a J-beta primer mix. TCRdb reanalysed the 5' RACE reads using MiXCR and keeps one entry per CDR3 protein. This sample has 700,000 to 850,000 distinct CDR3 sequences, with about 34% found just once. Trimming cost V 4 bases and J 8 bases, with 20 bases left between them. This CDR3 contains 15 residues.

The chain links TRBV12-3 or TRBV12-4 to TRBJ1-2; D is unclear. This sequence originates from a man between 18 and 35 years old in good health. Sequencing was performed on blood. CDR3 in amino acids: CASSSFRGARRGYTF. The CDR3 DNA is TGTGCCAGCAGTTCCTTCCGGGGAGCTAGGAGAGGCTACACCTTC.